This T cell receptor (beta chain) was identified during a study of CD8+ T cells in alopecia areata (dated 2018 in TCRdb). For the wider study: Treated patients were enrolled in an open-label pilot trial of oral tofacitinib at 5 to 10 mg twice daily for moderate-to-severe alopecia areata. The SALT score, which quantifies the percentage of affected scalp surface area, was used to measure disease severity in treated patients. RNA was obtained with the PAXgene miRNA kit for fixed scalp, the miRNeasy kit for PBMCs, and the RNeasy kit for mouse skin. Patients on tofacitinib were biopsied at baseline and after 4 and 24 weeks of treatment, and several of the patients also had a later scalp biopsy. Patients stayed on tofacitinib for 6 to 18 months and then had 6 months of follow-up off drug so that delayed response and recurrence could be assessed. Amplification of TCRbeta CDR3 regions was done by immunoSEQ multiplex PCR using 35 Vbeta forward primers and 13 Jbeta reverse primers. Scalp clonality was compared among normal scalp (n=4), patchy alopecia areata scalp (n=8), and alopecia totalis/universalis scalp (n=8). To study T cell clonal expansion in alopecia areata, the researchers applied high-throughput TCRbeta sequencing to both the C3H/HeJ mouse model and human patients. On the human side, TCRbeta sequencing was run on scalp tissue and on sorted CD4+ and CD8+ peripheral blood T cells from healthy controls and from alopecia areata patients with either patchy or totalis/universalis disease.

Beyond this particular receptor, the publication reports: Tofacitinib significantly lowered scalp clonality and the number of expanded CD8+ clones among the top 100 scalp clones. The treated cohort was small, with a single nonresponder, so links between baseline CD8+ expansion and response need larger studies. Resident alphabeta T cells in normal human skin are also sequenced, complicating scalp TCR repertoire analysis, unlike mouse skin dominated by gammadelta T cells. Many expanded lesional clones persisted in scalp and blood during tofacitinib treatment, which may partly explain relapse after stopping treatment. Higher clonality and more expanded CD8+ clones were observed in lesional scalp than in normal scalp, particularly in alopecia totalis/universalis, a finding suggestive of antigenic drive. TCR sequences shared between patients were less clear than in mice, possibly partly because of HLA diversity in the patient population.

A word on this clone: No antigen is known for it. No qualities accompany the bases; no much larger clone lies one base away.

The CDR3 spans 14 residues, from the cysteine through the phenylalanine. The entry retains the CDR3 DNA only, 42 bases that are in frame from base 1. Relative to germline, V is 6 bases shorter and J is 6 bases shorter, with 17 bases between their ends. From a lookup of the germline V gene, CDR1 and CDR2 are KGHSH and LQKENI. What the time point label conveys for this sample: roughly 24 weeks on oral tofacitinib. The treatment or condition tag for this specimen amounts to: oral pan-JAK inhibitor, 5-10 mg twice daily. From alopecia areata patients, peripheral blood was collected along with lesional scalp punch biopsies. After PBMCs were isolated by density centrifugation and stained for CD3, CD4 and CD8, a FACSAria was used to sort CD4+ and CD8+ T cells. Library creation used the immunoSEQ multiplex PCR assay. RNA was extracted from all samples and reverse transcribed into cDNA as template for TCR sequencing. First-strand cDNA was synthesized with SuperScript III using a 2:1 mix of oligo-dT and random hexamers. A synthetic immune receptor repertoire was used to gauge amplification bias, and whatever bias remained was removed computationally. In the paper's pipeline: Raw reads were preprocessed to remove errors, and CDR3 was defined according to IMGT conventions as the region from the conserved cysteine to phenylalanine. Clonality was computed as 1 minus the Shannon entropy, with the entropy normalized by log2 of the number of productive unique TCRs. Whether each scalp clone was CD4 or CD8 was inferred by checking scalp TCRbeta sequences against the CD4 and CD8 repertoires from sorted blood. In TCRdb, the immuneACCESS table is reduced to in-frame sequences with V and J assigned. These tables do not hold every clone; where another copy was compared, an unresolved V gene accounts for under half, and the others remain unexplained. The V and J calls and clone size were taken over from that table, and D and trimming were inferred from the DNA. The sample records around 110,000 clones, under 60% of which are singletons. The top ten hold 10% to 15% of the sample.

This specimen was CD8+ T cells sorted from blood, taken at week 24, from a patient treated with tofacitinib. This TCR was sampled from a human donor with alopecia areata. In this chain, TRBV18 is recombined with TRBJ1-2; TRBD1 is perhaps the D gene, given 5 matching bases. The CDR3: CASSPGPGVDGYTF. The DNA sequence follows: TGTGCCAGCTCCCCAGGGCCGGGGGTGGATGGCTACACCTTC.